Listed below are T cell receptor beta chains from one sample, sequenced in a study of Graves' ophthalmopathy and Graves' hyperthyroidism. TCRdb reprocessed the multiplex PCR reads via MiXCR and lists one record per CDR3 protein. The profile shows 740,000 or so distinct CDR3 sequences, roughly two fifths of them singletons. Sequencing was done on a sample of peripheral blood. Source of these receptors: an adult man with Graves' ophthalmopathy. Both conserved end residues are part of each CDR3. The D gene is left open where the match is weak. The size field is filled for only some rows; it gives once, few, many or a size class.

CASSVETGGVAFF TGTGCCAGCAGTGTAGAGACAGGGGGAGTTGCTTTCTTT - TRBV10-3 TRBD1 TRBJ1-1
CSVGDTGTGREKLFF TGCAGCGTTGGGGATACCGGGACAGGGAGGGAAAAACTGTTTTTT few TRBV29-1 TRBD1 TRBJ1-4
CASSPRGTSNTEAFF TGCGCCAGCAGCCCCCGGGGGACTTCGAACACTGAAGCTTTCTTT - TRBV5-1 - TRBJ1-1
CASGTSGRRTYEQYF TGTGCCAGTGGGACTAGCGGGAGGCGCACCTACGAGCAGTACTTC - TRBV19 TRBD2 TRBJ2-7
CASSTTSGTGELFF TGTGCCAGCAGCACGACTAGCGGCACCGGGGAGCTGTTTTTT many TRBV11-1 TRBD2 TRBJ2-2
CASSPLFGETQYF TGTGCCAGCAGCCCCCTGTTCGGGGAGACCCAGTACTTC many TRBV7-2 - TRBJ2-5
CASSLEAGGIQPQHF TGTGCCAGCAGCCTCGAAGCCGGGGGTATCCAGCCCCAGCATTTT - TRBV7-8 - TRBJ1-5
CSARPGRGGEETQYF TGCAGTGCTCGCCCTGGTAGAGGGGGAGAGGAGACCCAGTACTTC - TRBV20-1 - TRBJ2-5
CSASGQGKTQHF TGCAGCGCGTCCGGACAGGGAAAGACCCAGCATTTT - TRBV29-1 TRBD1 TRBJ1-5
CSVWQGNTGELFF TGCAGCGTTTGGCAGGGGAACACCGGGGAGCTGTTTTTT many TRBV29-1 - TRBJ2-2
CATSDGATGGDEKLFF TGTGCCACCAGTGACGGAGCGACAGGGGGCGATGAAAAACTGTTTTTT - TRBV24-1 TRBD1 TRBJ1-4
CASSLPRGLAFF TGTGCCAGCAGCTTACCTCGGGGGCTTGCTTTCTTT - TRBV7-9 - TRBJ1-1
CASSIDRDLRGYTF TGTGCCAGTAGTATAGACCGGGATCTTAGGGGCTACACCTTC few TRBV19 - TRBJ1-2
CASSQASGGGLQETQYF TGTGCCAGCAGCCAAGCGAGTGGCGGGGGATTACAAGAGACCCAGTACTTC few TRBV3-1 TRBD2 TRBJ2-5
CATPLTGLAGDNVLTF TGTGCCACCCCACTCACCGGACTAGCGGGGGACAACGTCCTGACTTTC - TRBV7-9 TRBD2 TRBJ2-6
CASSNREMGPEQYF TGTGCCAGCAGTAACAGGGAGATGGGTCCCGAGCAGTACTTC - TRBV6-5 - TRBJ2-7
CASSLGVMGNQPQHF TGTGCCAGCAGTTTGGGGGTCATGGGCAATCAGCCCCAGCATTTT few TRBV24-1 - TRBJ1-5
CASSAPWGRTSGLETQYF TGTGCCAGCAGCGCCCCATGGGGAAGGACTAGCGGGTTGGAGACCCAGTACTTC once TRBV25-1 TRBD2 TRBJ2-5
CAWSSSGYNQPQHF TGTGCCTGGAGTTCGAGTGGGTACAATCAGCCCCAGCATTTT few TRBV24-1 - TRBJ1-5
CASGVGLYNEQFF TGTGCCAGCGGGGTGGGGCTCTACAATGAGCAGTTCTTC - TRBV25-1 - TRBJ2-1
CASSALRHGSNQPQHF TGTGCCAGCAGCGCCCTAAGACATGGAAGCAATCAGCCCCAGCATTTT - TRBV6-1 - TRBJ1-5
CASSSGDRGSHEQYF TGTGCCAGCAGCTCTGGGGACAGGGGGTCCCACGAGCAGTACTTC - TRBV9 TRBD1 TRBJ2-7
CASSRGTVLTNEKLFF TGTGCCAGCAGTCGGGGGACAGTGCTAACTAATGAAAAACTGTTTTTT few TRBV6-6 TRBD1 TRBJ1-4
CASRRTDTTGELFF TGTGCCAGCAGGCGGACAGATACCACCGGGGAGCTGTTTTTT - TRBV7-9 - TRBJ2-2
CASRSTRRSTETYGYTF TGTGCCAGCAGATCTACCCGGAGGTCGACAGAGACCTATGGCTACACCTTC - TRBV25-1 - TRBJ1-2
CSAPRTGRQETQYF TGCAGTGCCCCACGGACAGGGAGACAAGAGACCCAGTACTTC - TRBV20-1 TRBD1 TRBJ2-5
CASSQDLRAQETQYF TGTGCCAGCAGCCAAGATCTCAGGGCACAAGAGACCCAGTACTTC - TRBV9 - TRBJ2-5
CASSQGGGRGLEQYF TGTGCCAGCAGCCAGGGTGGGGGCAGGGGGCTGGAGCAGTACTTC - TRBV3-1 TRBD1 TRBJ2-7
CASSYSQVQETQYF TGTGCCAGCAGTTATTCGCAGGTTCAAGAGACCCAGTACTTC - TRBV6-5 - TRBJ2-5
CASSIAGNSGGYTF TGTGCCAGTAGTATTGCAGGGAATTCTGGTGGCTACACCTTC few TRBV19 - TRBJ1-2
CASSLDGEWSTIYF TGTGCCAGCAGCTTGGATGGGGAATGGAGCACCATATATTTT few TRBV7-2 - TRBJ1-3
CASSLADQPQYF TGTGCCAGCAGTCTAGCAGACCAGCCCCAGTACTTC - TRBV7-9 - TRBJ2-5